The T cell receptor beta chain described here comes from a study of shared clonotypes between healthy human individuals. Overall study context: The study used three CD4 naive, three CD4 memory, two CD8 naive and one CD8 memory plate per donor.

For this clone: Its antigen is undetermined.

Whole-study results and caveats: When naive CD4 clonotypes were compared across a few donors, approximately 5% were shared. Generation of non-shared clonotypes was less probable than generation of clonotypes shared by all four donors.

The CDR3 sequence is 16 residues long. Unmatched junction bases numbered 7, after V lost 5 bases and J lost 1 base. Germline V gene data show CDR1 as SGHAT and CDR2 as FQNNGV. Positive CCR7 selection of CD45RO-negative cells yielded the naive CD8 cells, and terminally differentiated effector memory CD45RA+ cells were excluded. An even split of each subset's genomic DNA across several immunoSEQ plates was performed. Here immunoSEQ multiplex PCR was the method, and the copy in TCRdb shows in-frame clones only, minus some. The sample yields about 2.1 million clones, 93% seen once. Sample: naive CD8+ T cells from PBMCs. V is TRBV11-2 and J is TRBJ2-1; 8 bases map to TRBD2. This clonotype was sampled from a man aged 18 to 35 in good health. Some clones in this sample may be carry-over from other donors' samples. The CDR3, as DNA: TGTGCCAGCAGCCAACGGACTAGCTTATCCTACAATGAGCAGTTCTTC. Its protein is CASSQRTSLSYNEQFF.